This TCR beta chain came from a study of Graves' ophthalmopathy and Graves' hyperthyroidism. Study outcomes and limitations: Ophthalmopathy and stable hyperthyroidism were discriminated by a 13-signature model, with over 85% sensitivity and around 77% specificity. Predictions made by the model for ophthalmopathy progression reached roughly 71% sensitivity and roughly 75% specificity.

Using RNA transcripts, the TCR beta CDR3 regions were amplified. Following a first-round RT-PCR that used HTBI primers, a second-round multiplex PCR was carried out. A single record per CDR3 protein comes from TCRdb applying MiXCR to the multiplex PCR reads. The table lists about 370,000 distinct CDR3 sequences, 15% to 20% of them singletons. This clonotype was picked up many times. Its antigen is currently unknown. V dropped 1 base and J dropped 2; count of bases not matched to a gene: 1. CDR1 and CDR2 from the germline V gene are LGHDT and YNNKEL (reference sequence). The CDR3 is 15 residues long. The chain combines TRBV3-1 with TRBJ1-2; 10 positions agree with TRBD1. Sequencing was performed on peripheral blood. This clonotype originated in a woman younger than 30 with Graves' ophthalmopathy. CDR3 amino acids: CASSQVGQGNYGYTF. In nucleotides, the CDR3 is TGTGCCAGCAGCCAAGTGGGACAGGGGAACTATGGCTACACCTTC.